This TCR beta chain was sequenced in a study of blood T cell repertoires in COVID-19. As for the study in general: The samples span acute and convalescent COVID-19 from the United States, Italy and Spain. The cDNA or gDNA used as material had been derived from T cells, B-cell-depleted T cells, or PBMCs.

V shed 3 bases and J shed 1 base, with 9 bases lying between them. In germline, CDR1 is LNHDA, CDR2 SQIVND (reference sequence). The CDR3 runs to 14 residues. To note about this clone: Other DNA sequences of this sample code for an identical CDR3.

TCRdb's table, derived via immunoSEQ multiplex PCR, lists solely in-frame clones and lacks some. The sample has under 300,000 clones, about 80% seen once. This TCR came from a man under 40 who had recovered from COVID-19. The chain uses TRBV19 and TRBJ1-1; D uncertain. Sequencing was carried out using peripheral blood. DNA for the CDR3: TGTGCCAGTAGTATTGTGGCAGGGAACACTGAAGCTTTCTTT. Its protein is CASSIVAGNTEAFF.